Sequencing of this TCR beta chain was carried out in a study of blood T cell repertoires in COVID-19. This clone occurred once. V lost 7 bases to trimming and J lost 0 bases; unmatched junction nucleotides: 6. There are 15 residues in the CDR3. Germline CDR1 reads SNHLY; CDR2 reads FYNNEI. The protocol was immunoSEQ multiplex PCR, while the TCRdb copy is restricted to in-frame clones and leaves out a portion. Seen here are tens of thousands of clones, around 93% observed once, and the top ten hold 3.1%. The chain combines TRBV2 with TRBJ1-5; TRBD1 agrees at 7 bases. Sequences were obtained from peripheral blood. The clonotype was recovered from a man aged 50 or older with acute or convalescent COVID-19. The CDR3 DNA reads as TGTGCCAGCAACAGGGACAGCTATAGCAATCAGCCCCAGCATTTT. Residues: CASNRDSYSNQPQHF.